Presented here are 17 T cell receptor beta chains from one specimen sequenced in a study of monozygotic twins with inflammatory bowel disease. TCRdb reprocessed the 5' RACE reads, with one entry per CDR3 protein and no DNA. The sample's table shows 420,000 or so distinct CDR3 sequences. Sequencing was performed on blood. The receptor set was obtained from a human donor with ulcerative colitis or Crohn's disease, or a healthy co-twin of an affected twin (not recorded which).

The V call is TRBV11-2, the J call TRBJ2-7. Germline values: CDR1 SGHAT, CDR2 FQNNGV. This CDR3 contains 14 residues. The CDR3 spells CASSHTQIRREQYF. Complete variable domain (other parts from reference TRBV11-2 and TRBJ2-7): EAGVAQSPRYKIIEKRQSVAFWCNPISGHATLYWYQQILGQGPKLLIQFQNNGVVDDSQLPKDRFSAERLKGVDSTLKIQPAKLEDSAVYLCASSHTQIRREQYFGPGTRLTVT.

The chain employs TRBV12-3 or TRBV12-4 and TRBJ1-3; TCRdb's assignment of TRBD1 cannot be checked, as there is no DNA. The length of the CDR3 is 15 residues. This CDR3 reads CASSRPVGPGNTIYF.

The V and J genes are TRBV7-7 and TRBJ2-5; checking the TCRdb D call of TRBD1 is not possible without DNA. CDR3 size: 15 residues. Germline loops: CDR1 SSHAT, CDR2 FNYEAQ (reference sequence). The CDR3 loop reads CASSLHGRVGETQYF.

This chain links TRBV9 with TRBJ1-1; there is no DNA to check the TCRdb D call of TRBD1. The germline CDR1 and CDR2 sequences are SGDLS and YYNGEE. This CDR3 spans 14 amino acids. CDR3 protein: CASSPTGGWTEAFF.

This sequence joins TRBV7-9 and TRBJ2-6; TCRdb gives TRBD1 as the D gene, but with no DNA this cannot be confirmed. CDR1 and CDR2 from the germline V gene are SEHNR and FQNEAQ (reference sequence). This CDR3 has 17 amino acids. The CDR3 sequence: CASSSPTGAAGANVLTF.

This CDR3 is CASSGDRGLNQPQHF. The rearrangement joins TRBV6-2 or TRBV6-3 to TRBJ1-5; TCRdb gives TRBD1 as the D gene, but with no DNA this cannot be confirmed. The CDR3 is 15 residues long. The germline V gene has CDR1 MNHEY and CDR2 SVGEGT.

V is TRBV28 and J is TRBJ2-3; without DNA, the TCRdb call of TRBD1 cannot be checked. Germline V gene data show CDR1 as MDHEN and CDR2 as SYDVKM. CDR3 length: 15 amino acids. The CDR3 sequence is CASSSRTAPRDTQYF. The full variable domain, rest sourced from reference TRBV28 and TRBJ2-3, is DVKVTQSSRYLVKRTGEKVFLECVQDMDHENMFWYRQDPGLGLRLIYFSYDVKMKEKGDIPEGYSVSREKKERFSLILESASTNQTSMYLCASSSRTAPRDTQYFGPGTRLTVL.

The chain joins TRBV18 to TRBJ2-5. The CDR3 runs 14 residues. Germline V gene lookup returns CDR1 KGHSH and CDR2 LQKENI. The CDR3 loop reads CASSPLDRWETQYF.

This chain uses TRBV5-1 with TRBJ1-4. The CDR3 is 14 amino acids. Germline-derived CDR1 and CDR2 are SGHRS and YFSETQ. This chain's CDR3 is CASSLVLLGEKLFF.

J is TRBJ1-1 and V is TRBV6-2 or TRBV6-3. The CDR3 contains 14 residues. Germline loops: CDR1 MNHEY, CDR2 SVGEGT. The CDR3 reads CASSMGRVVTEAFF.

The rearrangement uses TRBV5-6 and TRBJ1-2. From germline, CDR1 is SGHDT and CDR2 YYEEEE. The CDR3 consists of 16 residues. CDR3 sequence: CASSSYTADANYGYTF.

The V and J genes are TRBV6-6 and TRBJ2-1. CDR1 MNHNY and CDR2 SVGAGI come from the germline V gene (reference sequence). This CDR3 contains 11 residues. CDR3: CASSYTNEQFF.

This chain connects TRBV20-1 to TRBJ1-1; TCRdb calls TRBD1, which cannot be checked without DNA. CDR3 length equals 13 residues. CDR1 DFQATT and CDR2 SNEGSKA come from the germline V gene (reference sequence). The CDR3 sequence: CSARDERGTGAFF.

The rearrangement links TRBV28 to TRBJ2-2; TCRdb selects TRBD1, and the lack of DNA leaves this call unchecked. There are 17 residues in the CDR3. Germline V lookup: CDR1 MDHEN, CDR2 SYDVKM. The CDR3 protein is CASSPPWGNPNTGELFF.

The rearrangement joins TRBV12-5 to TRBJ2-2; TCRdb calls TRBD1, which cannot be checked without DNA. The CDR3 extends over 13 amino acids. The germline V gene encodes CDR1 LGHNT and CDR2 FRNRAP. The CDR3 protein is CASGTQGAGELFF.

This chain uses TRBV6-2 or TRBV6-3 with TRBJ1-6. The CDR3 sequence is 14 residues long. Germline V gene lookup returns CDR1 MNHEY and CDR2 SVGEGT. CDR3 sequence: CASSYSRTTSPLHF.

The V gene is TRBV11-2, the J gene TRBJ1-6; the TCRdb call, TRBD1, lacks DNA for checking. Germline V gene lookup returns CDR1 SGHAT and CDR2 FQNNGV. This CDR3 is 16 amino acids long. CDR3: CASGGIRTALNSPLHF.